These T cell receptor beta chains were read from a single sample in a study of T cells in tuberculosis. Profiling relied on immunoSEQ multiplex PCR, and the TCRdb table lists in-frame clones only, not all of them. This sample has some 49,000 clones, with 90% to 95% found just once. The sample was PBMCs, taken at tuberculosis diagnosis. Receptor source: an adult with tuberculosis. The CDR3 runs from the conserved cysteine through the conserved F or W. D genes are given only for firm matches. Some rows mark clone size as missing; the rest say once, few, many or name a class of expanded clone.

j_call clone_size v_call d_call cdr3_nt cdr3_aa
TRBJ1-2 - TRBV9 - TGTGCCAGCAATACAGGGTCTTTCGGCTATGGCTACACCTTC CASNTGSFGYGYTF
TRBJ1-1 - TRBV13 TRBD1 TGTGCCAGCAGCTTAAGATGGGGGGACAGGGGTTCCGCTGAAGCTTTCTTT CASSLRWGDRGSAEAFF
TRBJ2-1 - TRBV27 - TGTGCCAGCAGCCCTAGAGTGGTAAGCTCCTACAATGAGCAGTTCTTC CASSPRVVSSYNEQFF
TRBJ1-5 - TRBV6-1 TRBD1 TGTGCCAGCAGTGGCTACAGGGGCAGCAATCAGCCCCAGCATTTT CASSGYRGSNQPQHF
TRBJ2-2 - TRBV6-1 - TGTGCCAGCAGGAGGGGGGGACTTGACACCGGGGAGCTGTTTTTT CASRRGGLDTGELFF
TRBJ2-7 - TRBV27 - TGTGCCAGCAGTTTATCGAGAACGGGAGAGCGCTACGAGCAGTACTTC CASSLSRTGERYEQYF
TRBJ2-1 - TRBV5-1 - TGCGCCAGCACTCCATTGATCAGGGGACAAGCCTACAATGAGCAGTTCTTC CASTPLIRGQAYNEQFF
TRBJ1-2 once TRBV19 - TGTGCCAGTAGTACAGGTACCTATGGCTACACCTTC CASSTGTYGYTF
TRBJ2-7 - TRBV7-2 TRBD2 TGTGCCAGCAGCCCCGGACTAGCGGGAGGCTACGAGCAGTACTTC CASSPGLAGGYEQYF
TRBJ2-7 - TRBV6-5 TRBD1 TGTGCCAGCAGACGGGACAGGGTAGCCTACGAGCAGTACTTC CASRRDRVAYEQYF
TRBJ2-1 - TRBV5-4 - TGTGCCAGCAGCCCCGTGCGGGCCTACAATGAGCAGTTCTTC CASSPVRAYNEQFF
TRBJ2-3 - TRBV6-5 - TGTGCCAGCAAGGTGACAGTAACCACAGATACGCAGTATTTT CASKVTVTTDTQYF
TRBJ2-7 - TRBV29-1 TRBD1 TGCAGCGTTGAGGGGGACAGGAGCTCCTACGAGCAGTACTTC CSVEGDRSSYEQYF
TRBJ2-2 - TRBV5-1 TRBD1 TGCGCCAGCAGCCCAAATGGACAGGAAAATACCGGGGAGCTGTTTTTT CASSPNGQENTGELFF
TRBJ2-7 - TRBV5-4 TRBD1 TGTGCCAGCAGCGTTCCCCGGGACAGGGCACCCTACGAGCAGTACTTC CASSVPRDRAPYEQYF
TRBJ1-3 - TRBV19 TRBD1 TGTGCCAGTAGGGCGGACAGGGTACCTGGAAACACCATATATTTT CASRADRVPGNTIYF
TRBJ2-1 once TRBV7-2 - TGTGCCAGCAGCTTAGTCTCAGGGTCCGCTTGGGACAATGAGCAGTTCTTC CASSLVSGSAWDNEQFF
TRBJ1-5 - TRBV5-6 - TGTGCCAGCACCCGGAGGGGCGGGAATCAGCCCCAGCATTTT CASTRRGGNQPQHF
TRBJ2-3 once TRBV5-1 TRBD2 TGCGCCAGCAGCTTGGGACTAGCGAGAGCAGATACGCAGTATTTT CASSLGLARADTQYF
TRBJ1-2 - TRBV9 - TGTGCCAGCAGCGTTAACCCCACAGCTAACTATGGCTACACCTTC CASSVNPTANYGYTF
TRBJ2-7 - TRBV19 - TGTGCCAGTAGTATCGACGCGGGTCCCTACGAGCAGTACTTC CASSIDAGPYEQYF
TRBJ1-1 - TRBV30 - TGTGCCTGGAGTATACCCCCCGGGGCTTTCTTT CAWSIPPGAFF
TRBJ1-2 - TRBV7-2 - TGTGCCAGCAGCTTAGCTTTTACCAGGACAAGGGGCTACACCTTC CASSLAFTRTRGYTF
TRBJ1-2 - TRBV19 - - CASTSGYGYTF
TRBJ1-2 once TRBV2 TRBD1 TGTGCCAGCAGTGTCGGGACAGGGATCGGCTCTAACTATGGCTACACCTTC CASSVGTGIGSNYGYTF
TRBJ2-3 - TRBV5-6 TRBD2 TGTGCCAGCAGCTTACGACTAGCGGTCACAGATACGCAGTATTTT CASSLRLAVTDTQYF
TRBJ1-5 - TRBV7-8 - TGTGCCAGCAGCTTAGGGGGGGGATGGGGAAGCAATCAGCCCCAGCATTTT CASSLGGGWGSNQPQHF
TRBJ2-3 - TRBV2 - TGTGCCAGCAGTGCGTCGGCAGATACGCAGTATTTT CASSASADTQYF
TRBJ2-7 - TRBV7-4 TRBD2 TGTGCCAGCAGCTTAGAGCCCGGGGGGTACGAGCAGTACTTC CASSLEPGGYEQYF
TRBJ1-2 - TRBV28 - TGTGCCAGCACACAGACAGGCTCTAACTATGGCTACACCTTC CASTQTGSNYGYTF
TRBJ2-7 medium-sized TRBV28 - TGTGCCAGCAGGGCGGCCGGAAACTCCTACGAGCAGTACTTC CASRAAGNSYEQYF
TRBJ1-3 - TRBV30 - TGTGCCTGGAGTGTTGGACTTACACCGAACACCATATATTTT CAWSVGLTPNTIYF
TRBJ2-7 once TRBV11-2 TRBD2 TGTGCCAGCAGCTTAGATCAGGTGAGCGGGAGGCGGACCTACGAGCAGTACTTC CASSLDQVSGRRTYEQYF
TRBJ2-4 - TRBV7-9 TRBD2 TGTGCCAGCAGCCCTCCTGCCGGGACTAGCGATAAAAAAAACATTCAGTACTTC CASSPPAGTSDKKNIQYF
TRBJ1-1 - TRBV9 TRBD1 TGTGCCAGCAGCGTAGAAGCCGGGGCCAGGGGGGAAGCTTTCTTT CASSVEAGARGEAFF
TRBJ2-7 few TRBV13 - TGTGCCAGCAGCGCCGTACCAGGTACCTACGAGCAGTACTTC CASSAVPGTYEQYF
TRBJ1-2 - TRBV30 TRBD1 TGTGCCTGGAACCGACCGGGACAGGGGGCGCGGGGCTACACCTTC CAWNRPGQGARGYTF
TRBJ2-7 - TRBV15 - TGTGCCACCAGCAGAGGCGGGCAGGCTGCGGGGGAGCAGTACTTC CATSRGGQAAGEQYF
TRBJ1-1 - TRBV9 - TGTGCCAGCAGCCCGACCCCAGGGGCGAGGAGAAACACTGAAGCTTTCTTT CASSPTPGARRNTEAFF
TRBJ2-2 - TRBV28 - TGTGCCAGCAGACCCCACAGGGACGGGGAGCTGTTTTTT CASRPHRDGELFF
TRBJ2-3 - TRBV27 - TGTGCCAGCAGTATCCACGGGAGAGATACGCAGTATTTT CASSIHGRDTQYF
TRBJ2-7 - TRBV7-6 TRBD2 TGTGCCAGCAGCTCCCTCCCCAAAGGCCAGCGGGGCTACGAGCAGTACTTC CASSSLPKGQRGYEQYF
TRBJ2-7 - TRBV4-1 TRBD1 TGCGCCAGCAGCCAAGGTTTTCAGACAGGGGAAGGTTACGAGCAGTACTTC CASSQGFQTGEGYEQYF
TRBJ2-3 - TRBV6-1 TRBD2 TGTGCCAGCAGTGAAGTACTAGCGGGAGTAGATACGCAGTATTTT CASSEVLAGVDTQYF
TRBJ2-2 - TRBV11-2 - TGTGCCAGCAGCCCCCCAGCGACGAACACCGGGGAGCTGTTTTTT CASSPPATNTGELFF
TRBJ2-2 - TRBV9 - TGTGCCAGCAGCGTAGCTCAAGCCACCGGGGAGCTGTTTTTT CASSVAQATGELFF
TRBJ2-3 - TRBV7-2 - TGTGCCAGCAGAAGACAGGCCAACACAGATACGCAGTATTTT CASRRQANTDTQYF
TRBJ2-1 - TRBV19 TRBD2 TGTGCCAGTATGAAAGGCGCTAGCGGGAGTGTGAATGAGCAGTTCTTC CASMKGASGSVNEQFF
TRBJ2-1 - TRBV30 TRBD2 TGTGCCTGGAGTCGACCGGGACTACGTTACAATGAGCAGTTCTTC CAWSRPGLRYNEQFF
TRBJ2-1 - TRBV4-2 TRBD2 TGTGCCAGCAGCCAGCGGGAGGCCCGGGATGAGCAGTTCTTC CASSQREARDEQFF
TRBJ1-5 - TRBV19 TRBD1 TGTGCCAGTAGTATGAGTAGGGGACAGAGCAATCAGCCCCAGCATTTT CASSMSRGQSNQPQHF
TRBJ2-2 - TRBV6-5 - TGTGCCAGCAGAACAGGACAGCTGACCGGGGAGCTGTTTTTT CASRTGQLTGELFF
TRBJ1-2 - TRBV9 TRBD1 TGTGCCAGCAGCCTGGGACAGAACTATGGCTACACCTTC CASSLGQNYGYTF